This T cell receptor beta chain was retrieved from a study of T cell responses to AZD1222 COVID-19 vaccine. The CDR3 is made up of 18 amino acids. Germline V gene data show CDR1 as WNHNN and CDR2 as SYGVQD (reference sequence). Trimming took off 0 bases at V and 0 bases at J, with 12 bases between the two ends. Study-wide results and limits: Most donors were white British and more were female, and clonal diversity was possibly underestimated. Close to half of spike-specific TCRs reportedly recognize unmutated variant regions. At baseline, just a handful of AZD1222 recipients tested seropositive.

On this clone itself: The antigen remains undetermined.

TCRdb's copy holds only in-frame clones and misses some; the assay was immunoSEQ multiplex PCR. The repertoire has some 87,000 clones, 85% to 90% of them found once; the top ten carry under 35%. The sequencing used peripheral blood, collected on day 0 of AZD1222 vaccination. J is TRBJ2-6 and V is TRBV10-1, with D perhaps given as TRBD1 or TRBD2 (5 bases each). This clonotype originated in an adult in good health. In DNA, the CDR3 is TGCGCCAGCAGTGAGTCGAGGGACCGCGCCTCTGGGGCCAACGTCCTGACTTTC. Translation: CASSESRDRASGANVLTF.